These T cell receptor beta chains were read from a single sample in a study of blood T cell repertoires in COVID-19. Using immunoSEQ multiplex PCR, the repertoire was profiled, and TCRdb retains in-frame clones only, with some absent. The data show roughly 100,000 clones, with about 85% seen just once and around 25% held by the top ten. Sequenced sample: peripheral blood. The receptors were gathered from an elderly man with active or convalescent COVID-19. The CDR3 runs from the conserved cysteine through the conserved F or W. D genes are given only for firm matches. A row's size may be missing; if present it is once, few, many or a size class.

d_call: NA; v_call: TRBV19; j_call: TRBJ1-1; clone_size: NA; cdr3_nt: TGTGCCAGTAGCTCCGAGACTGAAGCTTTCTTT; cdr3_aa: CASSSETEAFF
d_call: NA; v_call: TRBV7-8; j_call: TRBJ2-4; clone_size: once; cdr3_nt: TGTGCCAGCAGCTTAGTAGAAAGCCGAAACATTCAGTACTTC; cdr3_aa: CASSLVESRNIQYF
d_call: TRBD2; v_call: TRBV11-2; j_call: TRBJ2-3; clone_size: NA; cdr3_nt: TGTGCCAGCAGCCCATGGACTAGCGGGGGAAATACGCAGTATTTT; cdr3_aa: CASSPWTSGGNTQYF
d_call: NA; v_call: TRBV4-1; j_call: TRBJ1-4; clone_size: NA; cdr3_nt: TGCGCCAGCAGCCAAGATGGACAGACCAAAAGGTTTTTT; cdr3_aa: CASSQDGQTKRFF
d_call: TRBD2; v_call: TRBV29-1; j_call: TRBJ2-3; clone_size: NA; cdr3_nt: TGCAGCGTTGATCGGGGGGAGGCGGATACGCAGTATTTT; cdr3_aa: CSVDRGEADTQYF
d_call: NA; v_call: TRBV5-6; j_call: TRBJ1-2; clone_size: NA; cdr3_nt: TGTGCCAGCAGTCAGATTAACTATGGCTACACCTTC; cdr3_aa: CASSQINYGYTF
d_call: NA; v_call: TRBV19; j_call: TRBJ1-5; clone_size: few; cdr3_nt: TGTGCCAGTAGGGGGCTTCCCCTTAGCAATCAGCCCCAGCATTTT; cdr3_aa: CASRGLPLSNQPQHF
d_call: NA; v_call: TRBV15; j_call: TRBJ2-7; clone_size: NA; cdr3_nt: TGTGCCACCAGCCCGGCAGGGGGGTTTTACGAGCAGTACTTC; cdr3_aa: CATSPAGGFYEQYF
d_call: NA; v_call: TRBV3-1/TRBV3-2; j_call: TRBJ2-7; clone_size: NA; cdr3_nt: TGTGCCAGCAGCCAAGGGGCGTCTGAGTACGAGCAGTACTTC; cdr3_aa: CASSQGASEYEQYF
d_call: NA; v_call: TRBV6-5; j_call: TRBJ1-1; clone_size: NA; cdr3_nt: TGTGCCAGCCAAGAGCAGAACACTGAAGCTTTCTTT; cdr3_aa: CASQEQNTEAFF
d_call: NA; v_call: TRBV7-2; j_call: TRBJ2-3; clone_size: NA; cdr3_nt: TGTGCCAGCAGCTTAGTCTCTAGCACAGATACGCAGTATTTT; cdr3_aa: CASSLVSSTDTQYF
d_call: TRBD1; v_call: TRBV24-1; j_call: TRBJ2-1; clone_size: few; cdr3_nt: TGTGCCACCAGTGATGACAGGGGGCCCTACAATGAGCAGTTCTTC; cdr3_aa: CATSDDRGPYNEQFF
d_call: NA; v_call: TRBV19; j_call: TRBJ2-7; clone_size: NA; cdr3_nt: TGTGCCAGTAGTCCCGGGTCCCCCTCCTACGAGCAGTACTTC; cdr3_aa: CASSPGSPSYEQYF
d_call: NA; v_call: TRBV6-2/TRBV6-3; j_call: TRBJ1-1; clone_size: NA; cdr3_nt: TGTGCCAGCAGTTACCTCGCGGCTCGAGTATTTGGTTTCTTT; cdr3_aa: CASSYLAARVFGFF
d_call: NA; v_call: TRBV7-9; j_call: TRBJ2-2; clone_size: NA; cdr3_nt: TGTGCCAGCAGCCTCGCCCAGGGTACCGGGGAGCTGTTTTTT; cdr3_aa: CASSLAQGTGELFF
d_call: NA; v_call: TRBV16; j_call: TRBJ1-2; clone_size: NA; cdr3_nt: TGTGCCAGCAGCCAATCGAATCCATTAGATGGCTACACCTTC; cdr3_aa: CASSQSNPLDGYTF
d_call: TRBD2; v_call: TRBV29-1; j_call: TRBJ2-7; clone_size: NA; cdr3_nt: TGCAGCGTTGGCCCAGCGGGGGGGTACGAGCAGTACTTC; cdr3_aa: CSVGPAGGYEQYF
d_call: NA; v_call: TRBV6-5; j_call: TRBJ1-1; clone_size: NA; cdr3_nt: TGTGCCAGCAGTACAGAGGGGGGGAAAGCTTTCTTT; cdr3_aa: CASSTEGGKAFF
d_call: TRBD1; v_call: TRBV5-5; j_call: TRBJ1-4; clone_size: NA; cdr3_nt: TGTGCCAGCAGCCGGACAGGGGGGGATGAAAAACTGTTTTTT; cdr3_aa: CASSRTGGDEKLFF
d_call: NA; v_call: TRBV5-1; j_call: TRBJ1-1; clone_size: few; cdr3_nt: TGCGCCAGCAGCTTGACATACGATGAAGCTTTCTTT; cdr3_aa: CASSLTYDEAFF
d_call: TRBD1; v_call: TRBV28; j_call: TRBJ2-4; clone_size: NA; cdr3_nt: TGTGCCAGCAGCCAGGGACAGGGGGCCGACATTCAGTACTTC; cdr3_aa: CASSQGQGADIQYF
d_call: NA; v_call: TRBV5-1; j_call: TRBJ2-1; clone_size: NA; cdr3_nt: TGCGCCAGCAGCTCTCAGTCTTCCTACAATGAGCAGTTCTTC; cdr3_aa: CASSSQSSYNEQFF
d_call: TRBD1; v_call: TRBV29-1; j_call: TRBJ1-1; clone_size: once; cdr3_nt: TGCAGCGTACGGACGACAGGGATGAACACTGAAGCTTTCTTT; cdr3_aa: CSVRTTGMNTEAFF
d_call: TRBD1; v_call: TRBV6-4; j_call: TRBJ1-1; clone_size: few; cdr3_nt: TGTGCCAGCAGCCCCGGCCGACAGGGGGCTGGGTGGACTGAAGCTTTCTTT; cdr3_aa: CASSPGRQGAGWTEAFF
d_call: NA; v_call: TRBV6-1; j_call: TRBJ2-7; clone_size: NA; cdr3_nt: TGTGCCAGCAGCGAAGGGGGGGGCTCCTACGAGCAGTACTTC; cdr3_aa: CASSEGGGSYEQYF
d_call: TRBD2; v_call: TRBV11-2; j_call: TRBJ2-3; clone_size: NA; cdr3_nt: TGTGCCAGCAGCTTAGAAGGCAGGGAGGGAGATACGCAGTATTTT; cdr3_aa: CASSLEGREGDTQYF
d_call: TRBD1; v_call: TRBV10-3; j_call: TRBJ1-1; clone_size: NA; cdr3_nt: TGTGCCATCAGCCGAGACAGGGCTGTCAACACTGAAGCTTTCTTT; cdr3_aa: CAISRDRAVNTEAFF
d_call: TRBD2; v_call: TRBV20-1; j_call: TRBJ2-5; clone_size: NA; cdr3_nt: TGCAGTGCTAGTAGCGGGGGAAGGAAGACCCAGTACTTC; cdr3_aa: CSASSGGRKTQYF
d_call: TRBD2; v_call: TRBV6-1; j_call: TRBJ2-3; clone_size: NA; cdr3_nt: TGTGCCAGCAGTGAAAGGCGGGGGGGCGGCGCAGATACGCAGTATTTT; cdr3_aa: CASSERRGGGADTQYF
d_call: NA; v_call: TRBV5-6; j_call: TRBJ2-7; clone_size: NA; cdr3_nt: TGTGCCAGCAGCTTGTGGGTTAGGGGAGGCGAGCAGTACTTC; cdr3_aa: CASSLWVRGGEQYF
d_call: NA; v_call: TRBV11-2; j_call: TRBJ1-3; clone_size: NA; cdr3_nt: TGTGCCAGCAGCTTAGACCTTGGAAACACCATATATTTT; cdr3_aa: CASSLDLGNTIYF